This T cell receptor beta chain was sequenced for a study of blood T cell repertoires in COVID-19. Study details: Acute and convalescent COVID-19 specimens originated in the United States, Italy and Spain. In each case, the material was cDNA or gDNA derived from T cells, B-cell-depleted T cells, or PBMCs.

Source study methods: Amplification from reference gene primers served as the basis for estimated nucleated cell counts. Data came from immunoSEQ multiplex PCR; TCRdb stores just in-frame clones and leaves some out. The D gene and trimming were derived from the DNA, and the V and J assignments and clone size from that table. The data contain 85,000 to 110,000 clones, 84% of them singletons. Germline values: CDR1 SGHNT, CDR2 YENEEA. With 5 bases removed from V and 5 bases from J, the gap between germline ends came to 10 bases. The CDR3 runs to 12 residues. The sequenced sample was peripheral blood. The sequence was obtained from a human donor in a cohort sampled during active COVID-19. The chain joins TRBV11-3 to TRBJ2-7; the D gene is possibly TRBD2 (5 bases). The CDR3 DNA follows: TGTGCCAGCAGCCACCTGGAGGACGAGCAGTACTTC. It is translated as CASSHLEDEQYF.